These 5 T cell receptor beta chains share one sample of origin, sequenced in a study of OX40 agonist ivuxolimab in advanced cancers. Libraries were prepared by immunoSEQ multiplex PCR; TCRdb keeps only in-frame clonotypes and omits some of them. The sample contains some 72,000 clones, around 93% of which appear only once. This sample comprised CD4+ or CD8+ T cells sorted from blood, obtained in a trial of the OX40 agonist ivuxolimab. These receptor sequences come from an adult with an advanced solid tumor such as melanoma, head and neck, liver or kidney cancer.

CDR3 sequence (DNA): TGTGCCAGCAGCCCTAGACTAGCGGGTAACAATGAGCAGTTCTTC. Its protein product is CASSPRLAGNNEQFF. This rearrangement joins TRBV11-3 to TRBJ2-1; 10 positions agree with TRBD2. This CDR3 has 15 residues. After removal of 5 bases from V and 5 bases from J, the junction contained 6 bases not matched to a gene. Germline CDR1 is SGHNT and CDR2 is YENEEA.

The DNA for the CDR3 is TGTGCCAGTAGTATAGAGAGCGGGAGTCCCTACGAGCAGTACTTC. Translated, it gives CASSIESGSPYEQYF. The chain links TRBV19 to TRBJ2-7; 8 bases agree with TRBD2. With 0 bases clipped from V and 2 bases from J, the junction kept 3 bases outside the gene matches. This CDR3 is built from 15 residues. Per the germline V gene, CDR1 is LNHDA and CDR2 is SQIVND (reference sequence).

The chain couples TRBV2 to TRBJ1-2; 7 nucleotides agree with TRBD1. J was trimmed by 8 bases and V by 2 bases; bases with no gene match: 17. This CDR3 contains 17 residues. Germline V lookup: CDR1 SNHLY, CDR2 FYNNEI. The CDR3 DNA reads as TGTGCCAGCAGTGAACGGAGTACAGGGGCCCTTGTGGGGGGCTACACCTTC. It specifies CASSERSTGALVGGYTF.

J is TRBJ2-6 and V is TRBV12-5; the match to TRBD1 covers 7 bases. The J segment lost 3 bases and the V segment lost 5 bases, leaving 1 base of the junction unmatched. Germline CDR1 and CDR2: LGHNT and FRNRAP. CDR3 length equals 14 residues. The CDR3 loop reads CASGRGLGANVLTF. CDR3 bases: TGTGCTAGTGGTAGGGGGCTTGGGGCCAACGTCCTGACTTTC.

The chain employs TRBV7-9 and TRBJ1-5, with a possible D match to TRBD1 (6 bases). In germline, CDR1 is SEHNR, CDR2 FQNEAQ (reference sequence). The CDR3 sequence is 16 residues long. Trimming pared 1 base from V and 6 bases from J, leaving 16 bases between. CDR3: CASSLDGQGNGQPQHF. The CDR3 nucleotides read TGTGCCAGCAGCTTAGACGGGCAGGGGAACGGTCAGCCCCAGCATTTT.